This T cell receptor beta chain was observed in a study of a mutant IDH1 vaccine in newly diagnosed glioma. About the research overall: Vaccination followed radiotherapy alone by 4-6 weeks, or accompanied temozolomide cycles. V12 came at week 35, V13 at week 47.

Assay: immunoSEQ multiplex PCR; the TCRdb copy retains only in-frame clones and omits some. The repertoire consists of around 50,000 clones, with around 84% occurring once and the leading ten covering about 4.5%. Time point reported: week 47, end of study. Each dose delivered 300 ug of mutant IDH1 20-mer peptide subcutaneously with imiquimod. Scheduled for weeks 1, 3, 5, 7, 11, 15, 19 and 23, eight vaccinations were given to patients. There were new WHO grade 3 or 4 astrocytomas in the donors, and these were IDH1-mutant and ATRX-lost. On this clone itself: Its antigen is not identified.

Per the germline V gene, CDR1 is MGHRA and CDR2 is YSYEKL. CDR3 length: 14 amino acids. The V segment lost 1 base and the J segment 7 bases; nucleotides outside the gene matches: 6. The J gene is TRBJ2-7, the V gene TRBV4-1, with 8 bases lining up with TRBD2. This specimen consisted of PBMCs, obtained from a glioma patient whose treatment included an IDH1 peptide vaccine. This clonotype originated in a woman in her 30s with glioma. Some clones in this sample may be carry-over from other donors' samples. CDR3 region: CASSQAGGHMEQYF. The CDR3 DNA reads as TGCGCCAGCAGCCAAGCGGGGGGGCACATGGAGCAGTACTTC.